These 21 T cell receptor beta chains share one sample of origin, sequenced in a study of blood T cell repertoires in COVID-19. Sequencing was performed with immunoSEQ multiplex PCR; in TCRdb, only in-frame clones are kept and a portion is missing. The repertoire holds 95,000 to 150,000 clones, with 70% to 85% as singletons. Sequenced: peripheral blood. These receptors were collected from a human donor with acute or convalescent COVID-19. The donor label of this sample is uncertain.

This sequence joins TRBV12-3 or TRBV12-4 and TRBJ1-1, with no clear D. The germline V and J ends were trimmed by 3 bases and 7 bases, with 9 bases remaining between them. The CDR3 contains 12 residues. The CDR3 bases are TGTGCCAGCAGTTTCTCGGGTTATGAAGCTTTCTTT. This gives the protein CASSFSGYEAFF.

CDR3 in DNA: TGTGCCAGCAGCCAACAGGAACACAATGAGCAGTTCTTC. Amino acid sequence: CASSQQEHNEQFF. V usage is TRBV12-3 or TRBV12-4 and J usage is TRBJ2-1; the D gene is possibly TRBD1 (5 bases). The length of the CDR3 is 13 residues. V was shortened by 6 bases and J by 5 bases, with 11 bases between the two germline ends.

The V and J genes are TRBV4-2 and TRBJ1-1; D call uncertain. Germline CDR1 and CDR2: LGHNA and YNFKEQ. Trimming stripped 5 bases from V and 0 bases from J, with 16 bases between. There are 16 residues in the CDR3. The CDR3, as DNA: TGTGCCAGCAGCACCTCGCCCCAGGAGGTGAACACTGAAGCTTTCTTT. It specifies CASSTSPQEVNTEAFF.

V usage is TRBV2 and J usage is TRBJ1-5; possibly TRBD1 for D (5 bases). The V end lost 6 bases, the J end lost 1 base, and 13 bases lay between the germline ends. The CDR3 loop spans 15 amino acids. Germline V gives CDR1 SNHLY, CDR2 FYNNEI. The CDR3 loop is CASRGLGTSNQPQHF. For the CDR3, the DNA is TGTGCCAGCAGGGGGCTGGGCACCAGCAATCAGCCCCAGCATTTT.

This CDR3 is CAWTTTSRRSTDTQYF. DNA of the CDR3: TGTGCCTGGACCACTACTAGCAGAAGGAGCACAGATACGCAGTATTTT. This chain links TRBV30 with TRBJ2-3; D is perhaps TRBD2 (6 bases). Germline CDR1 and CDR2: GTSNPN and SVGIG (reference sequence). CDR3 size: 16 residues. Trimming shortened V by 4 bases and J by 0 bases, and 17 bases separated the two germline ends.

The chain joins TRBV6-1 to TRBJ2-2; 8 bases align to TRBD1. The CDR3 has 20 amino acids. Germline trimming cut 0 bases from V and 5 bases from J; bases unmatched to any gene: 17. Per germline, CDR1 MNHNS and CDR2 SASEGT. CDR3 DNA sequence: TGTGCCAGCAGTGAAGCGATGGGTCGGAGGGGGACAGGAGGAACCGGGGAGCTGTTTTTT. Its translation: CASSEAMGRRGTGGTGELFF.

This clone was recorded only once. The chain carries TRBV3-1 (or the pseudogene TRBV3-2) and TRBJ1-4; 10 positions agree with TRBD1. Germline V lookup: CDR1 LGHDT, CDR2 YNNKEL (reference sequence). The CDR3 totals 14 residues. V trimming: 6 bases; J trimming: 7 bases; junction bases outside the gene matches: 5. The CDR3 nucleotides read TGTGCCAGCAGACGGGACAGGGGAAGTGAAAAACTGTTTTTT. Translating it yields CASRRDRGSEKLFF.

This clone was observed many times. This chain connects TRBV30 to TRBJ1-4; D possibly corresponds to TRBD1 (6 bases). The germline V and J ends were trimmed by 1 base and 10 bases, with 13 bases remaining between them. Germline V gene data show CDR1 as GTSNPN and CDR2 as SVGIG (reference sequence). The CDR3 is 13 residues long. CDR3 region: CAWSGNLGGKLFF. The CDR3 bases are TGTGCCTGGAGTGGAAACTTAGGGGGAAAACTGTTTTTT.

In this sample, this clone turned up a few times. The chain joins TRBV6-6 to TRBJ1-2; 7 positions match TRBD1. The CDR3 covers 15 residues. The V gene's germline CDR1 is MNHNY and CDR2 SVGAGI (reference sequence). V gave up 6 bases and J gave up 0 bases; unmatched junction bases: 7. The CDR3 is CASSLAGQANYGYTF. CDR3 sequence (DNA): TGTGCCAGCAGCCTTGCCGGACAGGCTAACTATGGCTACACCTTC.

This clone was detected only a few times. This chain uses TRBV19 with TRBJ1-4; 9 bases align to TRBD1. The germline V gene has CDR1 LNHDA and CDR2 SQIVND (reference sequence). The CDR3 runs 16 residues. With 3 bases clipped from V and 7 bases from J, the junction kept 9 bases outside the gene matches. CDR3 in amino acids: CASSMRTGDIGEKLFF. The DNA for the CDR3 is TGTGCCAGTAGTATGAGGACAGGGGATATTGGTGAAAAACTGTTTTTT.

J is TRBJ2-1 and V is TRBV24-1, with D possibly TRBD2 on 5 matching bases. This CDR3 is built from 13 residues. Trimming pared 1 base from V and 7 bases from J, leaving 7 bases between. Germline CDR1 reads KGHDR; CDR2 reads SFDVKD. The CDR3 here is CATSDFPGNEQFF. CDR3 bases: TGTGCCACCAGTGATTTTCCGGGGAATGAGCAGTTCTTC.

The chain joins TRBV5-1 to TRBJ1-6; TRBD1 matches at 7 bases. After removal of 3 bases from V and 9 bases from J, the junction contained 6 bases not matched to a gene. This CDR3 is 14 amino acids long. CDR1 SGHRS and CDR2 YFSETQ come from the germline V gene. CDR3 loop: CASSSIDRASPLHF. CDR3 nucleotide sequence: TGCGCCAGCAGCTCTATCGACAGGGCTTCACCCCTCCACTTT.

The chain carries TRBV6-1 and TRBJ1-4; weak D call: TRBD1 (5 bases). The CDR3 contains 18 residues. From germline, CDR1 is MNHNS and CDR2 SASEGT. The ends were cut back, 4 bases at V and 0 bases at J, with 18 bases in the middle. The CDR3 nucleotides read TGTGCCAGCAGTGCCCTGGGCGAGTGGGGGGCAACTAATGAAAAACTGTTTTTT. It codes for CASSALGEWGATNEKLFF.

This chain connects TRBV6-2 or TRBV6-3 to TRBJ2-2, with TRBD2 matching over 8 bases. The germline V gene has CDR1 MNHEY and CDR2 SVGEGT. The J segment lost 3 bases and the V segment lost 2 bases, leaving 5 bases of the junction unmatched. CDR3 length equals 16 residues. This chain's CDR3 is CASSYSQRGYTGELFF. Written as DNA, the CDR3 is TGTGCCAGCAGTTACAGTCAGCGGGGGTACACCGGGGAGCTGTTTTTT.

This chain joins TRBV5-1 and TRBJ1-5, with TRBD1 matching 11 bases. The CDR3 runs 15 residues. Germline V lookup: CDR1 SGHRS, CDR2 YFSETQ. V was pared by 3 bases and J by 4 bases, with 3 bases of the junction left unmatched. The CDR3 region has the DNA TGCGCCAGCAGCTGGACAGGGGGCGGGAATCAGCCCCAGCATTTT. Protein sequence: CASSWTGGGNQPQHF.

The chain uses TRBV6-5 and TRBJ1-1; no clear D. The V gene's germline CDR1 is MNHEY and CDR2 SVGAGI. The germline V and J ends were trimmed by 8 bases and 3 bases, with 7 bases remaining between them. This CDR3 comprises 11 residues. The chain's CDR3 is CASEGYTEAFF. The CDR3, as DNA: TGTGCCAGCGAGGGATACACTGAAGCTTTCTTT.

This clone came up once. This chain joins TRBV5-1 and TRBJ2-7; a possible D gene is TRBD2 (6 bases). The CDR3 contains 15 residues. V gave up 4 bases and J gave up 4 bases, with 18 bases separating them. Germline CDR1 and CDR2: SGHRS and YFSETQ. CDR3 sequence reads: CASSPRAGTEYEQYF. CDR3 nucleotides: TGCGCCAGCAGCCCCAGGGCCGGGACTGAGTACGAGCAGTACTTC.

J is TRBJ1-4 and V is TRBV2; D not resolved. CDR1 and CDR2 from the germline V gene are SNHLY and FYNNEI. The CDR3 runs to 13 residues. Trimming cost V 7 bases and J 8 bases, with 14 bases left between them. The CDR3 nucleotides read TGTGCCAGCACCCCAGAACGGAGAGAAAAACTGTTTTTT. Translated: CASTPERREKLFF.

DNA of the CDR3: TGCGCCAGCAGCGTTGGGCGGCAGGGTGTTCTCTATGGCTACACCTTC. This sequence encodes CASSVGRQGVLYGYTF. The chain couples TRBV5-1 to TRBJ1-2, with a tentative D call TRBD1 (5 bases). The V gene's germline CDR1 is SGHRS and CDR2 YFSETQ. Trimming removed 4 bases from V and 4 bases from J, with 20 bases in between. The CDR3 covers 16 residues.

A single count supports this clone. This rearrangement joins TRBV7-6 to TRBJ2-2, with TRBD1 as a possible D gene (5 bases). The V and J ends lost 6 bases and 0 bases respectively, with 11 bases between them. The CDR3 extends over 15 amino acids. The germline V gene has CDR1 SGHVS and CDR2 FNYEAQ. CDR3 sequence reads: CASRVGASNTGELFF. As DNA, the CDR3 is TGTGCCAGCAGGGTAGGGGCCTCGAACACCGGGGAGCTGTTTTTT.

The chain links TRBV5-1 to TRBJ2-1; maybe TRBD2 (6 bases). Germline values: CDR1 SGHRS, CDR2 YFSETQ. V was trimmed by 2 bases and J by 0 bases, leaving 9 bases between them. The CDR3 has 15 amino acids. The CDR3 bases are TGCGCCAGCAGCTTAAACGGGGGCTCCTACAATGAGCAGTTCTTC. Residues: CASSLNGGSYNEQFF.